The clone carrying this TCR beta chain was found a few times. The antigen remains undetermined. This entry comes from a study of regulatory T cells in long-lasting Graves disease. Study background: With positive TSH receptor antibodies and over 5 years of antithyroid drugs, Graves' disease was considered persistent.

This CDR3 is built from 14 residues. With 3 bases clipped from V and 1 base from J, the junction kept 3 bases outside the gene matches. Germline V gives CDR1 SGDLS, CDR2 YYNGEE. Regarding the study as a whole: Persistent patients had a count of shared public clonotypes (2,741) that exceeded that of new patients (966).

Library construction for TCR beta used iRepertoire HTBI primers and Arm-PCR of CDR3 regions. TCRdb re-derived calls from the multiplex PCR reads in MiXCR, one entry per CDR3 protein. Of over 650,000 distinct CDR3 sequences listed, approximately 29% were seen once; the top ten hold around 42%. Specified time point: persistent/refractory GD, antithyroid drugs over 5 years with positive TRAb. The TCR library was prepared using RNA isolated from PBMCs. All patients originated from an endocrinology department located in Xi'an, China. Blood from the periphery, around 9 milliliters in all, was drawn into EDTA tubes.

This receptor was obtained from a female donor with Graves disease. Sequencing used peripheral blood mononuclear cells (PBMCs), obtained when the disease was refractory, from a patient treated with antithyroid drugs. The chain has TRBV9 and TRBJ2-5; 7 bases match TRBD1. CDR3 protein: CASSARQGQETQYF. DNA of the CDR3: TGTGCCAGCAGCGCCAGACAGGGCCAAGAGACCCAGTACTTC.